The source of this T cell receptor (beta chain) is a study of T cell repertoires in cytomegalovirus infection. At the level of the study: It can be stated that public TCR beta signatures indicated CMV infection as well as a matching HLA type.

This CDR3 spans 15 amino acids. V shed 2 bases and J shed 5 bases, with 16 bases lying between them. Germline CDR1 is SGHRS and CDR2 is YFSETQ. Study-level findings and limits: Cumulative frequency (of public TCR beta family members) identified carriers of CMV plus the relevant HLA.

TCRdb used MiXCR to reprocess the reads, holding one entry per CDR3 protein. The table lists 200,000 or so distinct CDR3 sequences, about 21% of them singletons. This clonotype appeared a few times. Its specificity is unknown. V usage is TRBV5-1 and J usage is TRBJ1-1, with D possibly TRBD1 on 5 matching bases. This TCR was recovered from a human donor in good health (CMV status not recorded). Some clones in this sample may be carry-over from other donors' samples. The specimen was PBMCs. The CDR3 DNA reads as TGCGCCAGCAGCTTCCGGGGCATCGGGGGGACTGAAGCTTTCTTT. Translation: CASSFRGIGGTEAFF.